The 14 T cell receptor beta chains listed next were all sequenced from one sample in a study of blood T cells in healthy people across ages. A second PCR, run for about 7 to 12 cycles, used a sample-barcoded 5' primer plus a J-beta primer mix. TCRdb reprocessed the 5' RACE reads via MiXCR and lists one record per CDR3 protein. This sample has about 600,000 distinct CDR3 sequences, with 40% to 55% found just once. Source material: blood. All receptors come from a man aged 80 or over in good health.

This clonotype was counted many times. The chain links TRBV9 to TRBJ2-5; 7 positions match TRBD1. The CDR3 loop spans 15 amino acids. CDR1 is SGDLS and CDR2 is YYNGEE in the germline V gene. The trim removed 4 bases at V and 2 bases at J, leaving 8 bases unmatched. CDR3 sequence (DNA): TGTGCCAGCAGCCCAGAGGGGACAGTTCAAGAGACCCAGTACTTC. As protein: CASSPEGTVQETQYF. The full variable domain, rest sourced from reference TRBV9 and TRBJ2-5, is DSGVTQTPKHLITATGQRVTLRCSPRSGDLSVYWYQQSLDQGLQFLIQYYNGEERAKGNILERFSAQQFPDLHSELNLSSLELGDSALYFCASSPEGTVQETQYFGPGTRLLVL.

The table lists this clonotype with many counts. J is TRBJ1-1 and V is TRBV29-1; TRBD1 aligns across 7 bases. Per germline, CDR1 SQVTM and CDR2 ANQGSEA. V gave up 6 bases and J gave up 1 base; unmatched junction bases: 2. This CDR3 is built from 12 residues. The CDR3 loop is CSVGQPNTEAFF. The CDR3 DNA reads as TGCAGCGTGGGACAGCCGAACACTGAAGCTTTCTTT.

The CDR3 here is CSARRIRTVKEHQPQHF. The CDR3 DNA sequence: TGCAGTGCTAGACGAATACGGACCGTGAAGGAGCATCAGCCCCAGCATTTT. The rearrangement uses TRBV20-1 and TRBJ1-5; the D is unclear. In germline, CDR1 is DFQATT, CDR2 SNEGSKA (reference sequence). This CDR3 spans 17 amino acids. The V gene lost 2 bases and the J gene lost 5 bases, with 22 bases spanning the gap.

This clonotype was counted between two and nine times. The chain combines TRBV29-1 with TRBJ1-2; TRBD1 matches at 11 bases. The CDR3 consists of 16 residues. Per the germline V gene, CDR1 is SQVTM and CDR2 is ANQGSEA. V dropped 5 bases and J dropped 0; count of bases not matched to a gene: 8. The CDR3 reads CSVLKDRGQANYGYTF. For the CDR3, the DNA is TGCAGCGTTTTGAAGGACAGGGGGCAGGCTAACTATGGCTACACCTTC.

This clonotype appeared a few times. The V call is TRBV4-1, the J call TRBJ1-2; unclear D gene. CDR3 length: 14 residues. The ends were cut back, 0 bases at V and 5 bases at J, with 10 bases in the middle. In germline, CDR1 is MGHRA, CDR2 YSYEKL. DNA for the CDR3: TGCGCCAGCAGCCAAGAGAGTGGACTTTATGGCTACACCTTC. It yields the protein CASSQESGLYGYTF.

This chain joins TRBV6-1 and TRBJ1-2; D gene ambiguous. The V gene lost 1 base and the J gene lost 8 bases, with 14 bases spanning the gap. Germline lookup yields CDR1 MNHNS and CDR2 SASEGT. The CDR3 runs to 14 residues. CDR3 nucleotide sequence: TGTGCCAGCAGTGAAGAGGCAGACTCGTCCGGCTACACCTTC. Protein: CASSEEADSSGYTF.

V gene TRBV29-1 combines with J gene TRBJ2-5; D is tentatively TRBD1 or TRBD2 (5 bases each). Trimming stripped 5 bases from V and 11 bases from J, with 27 bases between. CDR3 length equals 15 residues. Germline V gene sequence: CDR1 SQVTM, CDR2 ANQGSEA. This chain's CDR3 is CSVRSGLGDSNEQYF. CDR3 nucleotide sequence: TGCAGCGTTAGATCGGGGCTGGGTGATAGCAATGAGCAGTACTTC.

V usage is TRBV10-2 and J usage is TRBJ1-6; TRBD1 might be the D (5 bases). From germline, CDR1 is WSHSY and CDR2 SAAADI. With 7 bases removed from V and 6 bases from J, the gap between germline ends came to 13 bases. CDR3 length equals 14 residues. The CDR3: CASKQTDPNSPLHF. DNA of the CDR3: TGCGCCAGCAAACAGACAGACCCTAATTCACCCCTCCACTTT.

V and J are TRBV28 and TRBJ1-5; D is possibly TRBD1 (6 bases). The CDR3 covers 17 residues. The V gene's germline CDR1 is MDHEN and CDR2 SYDVKM. V lost 4 bases, J lost 7 bases, and 23 bases lay in between. The CDR3 DNA reads TGTGCCAGCAGTTCGCCGGGGCAGGGGAGGTCCGGGCAGCCCCAGCATTTT. Translation: CASSSPGQGRSGQPQHF.

The genes are TRBV5-1 and TRBJ2-7; TRBD2 agrees at 8 bases. The CDR3 has 15 residues. V gave up 4 bases and J gave up 5 bases; unmatched junction bases: 11. Germline-derived CDR1 and CDR2 are SGHRS and YFSETQ. The CDR3 here is CASSRGGTTFHEQYF. The CDR3 bases are TGCGCCAGCAGCCGGGGGGGAACTACTTTCCACGAGCAGTACTTC.

The CDR3 DNA is TGTGCCAGCAGCTTAGGGACAGGGAGGGCCTACGAGCAGTACTTC. Its protein product is CASSLGTGRAYEQYF. This chain joins TRBV13 and TRBJ2-7, with D possibly called TRBD1 or TRBD2 (7 bases each). Germline V gene data show CDR1 as PRHDT and CDR2 as FYEKMQ (reference sequence). The CDR3 loop spans 15 amino acids. Deletions cut 0 bases from V and 2 bases from J, with 11 bases between. The full variable domain, in which reference TRBV13 and TRBJ2-7 provide the parts outside the CDR3, is AAGVIQSPRHLIKEKRETATLKCYPIPRHDTVYWYQQGPGQDPQFLISFYEKMQSDKGSIPDRFSAQQFSDYHSELNMSSLELGDSALYFCASSLGTGRAYEQYFGPGTRLTVT.

This chain connects TRBV29-1 to TRBJ2-2; the match to TRBD1 covers 9 bases. Germline V CDR1 and CDR2: SQVTM, ANQGSEA. The CDR3 extends over 16 amino acids. Trimming at V came to 0 bases and at J to 6 bases, leaving 8 bases not matched to a gene. The CDR3 is CSVEDGLQGAAGELFF. The CDR3 nucleotides are TGCAGCGTTGAAGACGGGTTACAGGGGGCCGCCGGGGAGCTGTTTTTT.

The chain has TRBV28 and TRBJ2-5; 10 bases map to TRBD2. V trimming: 1 base; J trimming: 7 bases; junction bases outside the gene matches: 9. Germline loops: CDR1 MDHEN, CDR2 SYDVKM. The CDR3 contains 16 residues. The CDR3 protein is CASSLSAGGPQATQYF. The CDR3 nucleotides are TGTGCCAGCAGTTTATCAGCGGGAGGGCCCCAGGCGACCCAGTACTTC.

The chain joins TRBV6-6 to TRBJ2-7; 10 positions match TRBD1. There are 14 residues in the CDR3. J gave up 5 bases and V 6 bases, and 7 bases lay outside the gene matches. The germline gives CDR1 MNHNY, CDR2 SVGAGI (reference sequence). The chain's CDR3 is CASRGGDRGHEQYF. Written as DNA, the CDR3 is TGTGCCAGCAGGGGAGGGGACAGGGGCCACGAGCAGTACTTC.